The T cell receptor beta chain under discussion was sequenced for a study of blood T cell repertoires in COVID-19. Measured with immunoSEQ multiplex PCR; TCRdb has only the in-frame clones, and not every one. The repertoire holds tens of thousands of clones, with roughly 89% as singletons. The sequence was collected from a man aged 50-60 years with active COVID-19. Sequencing was carried out using peripheral blood.

Here the CDR3 DNA reads TGTGCCAGTCTCGAAACAGGCTACAATGAGCAGTTCTTC. Protein: CASLETGYNEQFF. The chain joins TRBV12-3 or TRBV12-4 to TRBJ2-1; maybe TRBD1 (5 bases). The CDR3 sequence is 13 residues long. Between the trimmed V and J ends, which lost 9 bases and 3 bases, there was a span of 12 bases.